This paragraph reports one TCR beta chain. The CDR3 consists of 15 residues. Trimming removed 3 bases at V and 5 bases at J, with 15 bases between. From germline, CDR1 is SEHNR and CDR2 FQNEAQ (reference sequence). The source of the sample is a study of control samples from healthy donors and cancer patients. Using immunoSEQ multiplex PCR, the repertoire was profiled, and TCRdb retains in-frame clones only, with some absent. The sample carries roughly 180,000 clones, around 90% recorded once. This chain links TRBV7-9 with TRBJ2-3; possibly TRBD2 for D (5 bases). This receptor was obtained from a middle-aged woman in good health. The sample taken for sequencing was blood. As DNA, the CDR3 is TGTGCCAGCAGCTTTACTAGACTCGAGGGAGATACGCAGTATTTT. Protein sequence: CASSFTRLEGDTQYF.